The 20 T cell receptor beta chains presented below share a single source sample, sequenced in a study of control samples from healthy donors and cancer patients. Only in-frame clones appear in the TCRdb table, and some are missing; sequencing was by immunoSEQ multiplex PCR. This table holds about 160,000 clones, 95% to 96% found once. The sample taken for sequencing was blood. These receptors all stem from a woman aged 25 to 39 in good health.

The V call is TRBV9, the J call TRBJ1-3; 8 bases fit TRBD1. The length of the CDR3 is 17 residues. The V and J ends lost 1 base and 3 bases, in that order; junction bases with no gene match: 9. In germline, CDR1 is SGDLS, CDR2 YYNGEE. The CDR3 reads CASSVTDRAIGGNTIYF. DNA for the CDR3: TGTGCCAGCAGCGTAACGGACAGGGCGATAGGTGGAAACACCATATATTTT.

The CDR3 reads CSASTKTQYF. In DNA, the CDR3 is TGCAGTGCTAGTACGAAGACCCAGTACTTC. The chain combines TRBV20-1 with TRBJ2-5; unclear D gene. The CDR3 extends over 10 amino acids. V was trimmed by 3 bases and J by 6 bases, leaving 5 bases between them. Per germline, CDR1 DFQATT and CDR2 SNEGSKA (reference sequence).

This clone has just one count. The chain employs TRBV4-1 and TRBJ2-3, with 10 bases aligning to TRBD2. The CDR3 covers 17 residues. CDR1 and CDR2 (germline): MGHRA, YSYEKL. V shed 0 bases, J shed 4 bases, and the junction held 7 bases outside the gene matches. CDR3 region: CASSQETAGGAADTQYF. The CDR3 nucleotides read TGCGCCAGCAGCCAAGAAACAGCGGGAGGGGCCGCAGATACGCAGTATTTT.

This clone was seen only once. J is TRBJ2-1 and V is TRBV27; the D is unclear. CDR1 MNHEY and CDR2 SMNVEV come from the germline V gene (reference sequence). V was shortened by 2 bases and J by 0 bases, with 8 bases between the two germline ends. The CDR3 loop spans 15 amino acids. The CDR3: CASSLLSDSYNEQFF. The CDR3 DNA follows: TGTGCCAGCAGTTTACTAAGCGACTCCTACAATGAGCAGTTCTTC.

The rearrangement joins TRBV30 to TRBJ1-1; TRBD1 is a possible D gene (5 bases). V was pared by 5 bases and J by 5 bases, with 12 bases between. Germline CDR1 GTSNPN, CDR2 SVGIG (reference sequence). This CDR3 region has 12 residues. The CDR3 DNA reads as TGTGCCTGGTACAGGAGCTGGACTGAAGCTTTCTTT. It specifies CAWYRSWTEAFF.

The chain recombines TRBV29-1 with TRBJ2-1, with 9 bases lining up with TRBD2. This CDR3 has 16 residues. In germline, CDR1 is SQVTM, CDR2 ANQGSEA. V was pared by 1 base and J by 8 bases, with 12 bases of the junction left unmatched. The CDR3 reads CSVEATEGGREDEQFF. CDR3 nucleotide sequence: TGCAGCGTTGAAGCGACCGAGGGCGGGAGGGAGGATGAGCAGTTCTTC.

CDR3 amino acids: CASSRLSATNEKLFF. CDR3 in DNA: TGCGCCAGCAGCCGGTTATCTGCAACTAATGAAAAACTGTTTTTT. V is TRBV4-1 and J is TRBJ1-4; no clear D. The CDR3 consists of 15 residues. With 4 bases removed from V and 0 bases from J, the gap between germline ends came to 9 bases. Germline V gene data show CDR1 as MGHRA and CDR2 as YSYEKL.

The chain employs TRBV28 and TRBJ2-3; perhaps D is TRBD1 or TRBD2 (5 bases each). CDR3 size: 16 residues. Trimming shortened V by 6 bases and J by 2 bases, and 18 bases separated the two germline ends. Germline V gene sequence: CDR1 MDHEN, CDR2 SYDVKM. The CDR3 loop is CASSMHGLGDTDTQYF. The CDR3 coding sequence is TGTGCCAGCAGCATGCATGGGTTGGGGGACACAGATACGCAGTATTTT.

The chain has TRBV28 and TRBJ2-1; D tentatively reads TRBD1 or TRBD2 (6 bases each). Trimming cost V 3 bases and J 4 bases, with 16 bases left between them. Germline loops: CDR1 MDHEN, CDR2 SYDVKM. The CDR3 contains 16 residues. The CDR3 reads CASSFPPGGEYNEQFF. The CDR3 coding sequence is TGTGCCAGCAGTTTCCCTCCCGGGGGCGAGTACAATGAGCAGTTCTTC.

The chain combines TRBV28 with TRBJ2-5; D is unclear. V was trimmed by 3 bases and J by 3 bases, leaving 14 bases between them. This CDR3 region has 15 residues. CDR1 is MDHEN, CDR2 SYDVKM, per germline. CDR3 protein: CASSFLGGLEETQYF. DNA for the CDR3: TGTGCCAGCAGTTTTCTCGGTGGATTAGAAGAGACCCAGTACTTC.

The chain uses TRBV15 and TRBJ1-2; 9 positions agree with TRBD1. The CDR3 covers 15 residues. Germline V gives CDR1 LNHNV, CDR2 YYDKDF (reference sequence). Trimming at V came to 7 bases and at J to 3 bases, leaving 9 bases not matched to a gene. DNA of the CDR3: TGTGCCACCAACTATCCCGGGACAGGGCACTATGGCTACACCTTC. Amino acids: CATNYPGTGHYGYTF.

This clone was picked up one time. V gene TRBV6-6 combines with J gene TRBJ2-1, with 7 bases lining up with TRBD1. The CDR3 consists of 14 residues. V shed 5 bases and J 1 base; nucleotides not matched to a gene: 2. The germline gives CDR1 MNHNY, CDR2 SVGAGI (reference sequence). CDR3 DNA: TGTGCCAGCAGTGACAGGGTTTCCTACAATGAGCAGTTCTTC. This codes for CASSDRVSYNEQFF.

The chain has TRBV10-3 and TRBJ1-1, with D possibly being TRBD1 (6 bases). V was trimmed by 8 bases and J by 2 bases, leaving 18 bases between them. The length of the CDR3 is 15 residues. Germline V lookup: CDR1 ENHRY, CDR2 SYGVKD. The CDR3, as DNA: TGTGCCATCTCTGTCCTTCAGGGGATAAACACTGAAGCTTTCTTT. Translation: CAISVLQGINTEAFF.

The J gene is TRBJ2-7, the V gene TRBV27, with a possible D match to TRBD1 (5 bases). This CDR3 has 14 amino acids. Germline loops: CDR1 MNHEY, CDR2 SMNVEV (reference sequence). Trimming took off 2 bases at V and 4 bases at J, with 12 bases between the two ends. Here the CDR3 DNA reads TGTGCCAGCAGTTTAGGGGCCCAGGGTTACGAGCAGTACTTC. It codes for CASSLGAQGYEQYF.

In its sample, this clone was seen a few times. V usage is TRBV5-4 and J usage is TRBJ2-5, with 8 bases aligning to TRBD2. V gave up 4 bases and J gave up 10 bases; unmatched junction bases: 15. CDR3 length: 15 residues. Germline V gives CDR1 SGHNT, CDR2 YYREEE (reference sequence). DNA of the CDR3: TGTGCCAGCAGCCACCAACTAGCGGAAGGGAGACACCAGTACTTC. This translates into CASSHQLAEGRHQYF.

The chain recombines TRBV19 with TRBJ1-3; unclear D gene. CDR1 LNHDA and CDR2 SQIVND come from the germline V gene (reference sequence). This CDR3 has 15 residues. The V end lost 5 bases, the J end lost 0 bases, and 11 bases lay between the germline ends. CDR3 bases: TGTGCCAGTAGTGTCGACGTTAGCTCTGGAAACACCATATATTTT. Protein: CASSVDVSSGNTIYF.

This chain joins TRBV28 and TRBJ1-2; D uncertain. Deletions cut 8 bases from V and 8 bases from J, with 15 bases between. CDR1 and CDR2 from the germline V gene are MDHEN and SYDVKM. This CDR3 is built from 12 residues. The CDR3 sequence: CASVSGSRGYTF. DNA of the CDR3: TGTGCCAGCGTCTCGGGCAGCCGGGGCTACACCTTC.

CDR3 nucleotides: TGTGCCTGGAGTGTAATCGGGGGCCTCTACGAGCAGTACTTC. This encodes CAWSVIGGLYEQYF. The V gene is TRBV30, the J gene TRBJ2-7; either TRBD1 or TRBD2 may supply D (6 bases each). Per the germline V gene, CDR1 is GTSNPN and CDR2 is SVGIG (reference sequence). This CDR3 region has 14 residues. Deletions cut 0 bases from V and 3 bases from J, with 12 bases between.

This clone was counted a single time. This chain uses TRBV6-4 with TRBJ1-6; maybe TRBD1 (6 bases). The CDR3 totals 15 residues. V dropped 8 bases and J dropped 5 bases, with 16 bases sitting between them. CDR1 is MRHNA and CDR2 is SNTAGT in the germline V gene. This CDR3 is CASERGLGNNSPLHF. As DNA, the CDR3 is TGTGCCAGCGAGCGGGGGCTAGGGAATAATTCACCCCTCCACTTT.

The CDR3 bases are TGTGCCAGCAGCGCGCACGGCAATCAGCCCCAGCATTTT. Amino acid sequence: CASSAHGNQPQHF. This chain connects TRBV9 to TRBJ1-5; D gene uncertain. Trimming shortened V by 3 bases and J by 2 bases, and 6 bases separated the two germline ends. CDR1 SGDLS and CDR2 YYNGEE come from the germline V gene. The CDR3 totals 13 residues.